This TCR beta chain was captured in a study of regulatory T cells in long-lasting Graves disease. This clonotype was recorded many times. The CDR3 has 14 residues. Trimming left V 5 bases short and J 4 bases short, with 13 bases between. Germline CDR1 and CDR2: SGHTA and FQGTGA. Time point in this sample: newly diagnosed GD, antithyroid drugs for less than 3 months. Preparation of the TCR library used RNA extracted from PBMCs. Building the TCR beta libraries relied on iRepertoire HTBI primers, and CDR3 regions underwent Arm-PCR. TCRdb called the multiplex PCR reads again in MiXCR, with one record for every CDR3 protein. This sample yields more than 300,000 distinct CDR3 sequences, of which 15% to 20% are seen a single time; around 21% belongs to the top ten. The same data also went into a second study, on T cells in Graves' hyperthyroidism and ophthalmopathy. That report notes: HTBI primers were the set used in a first-round RT-PCR of the TCR CDR3. The blood repertoire included most of the expanded thyroid clonotypes above 0.001.

This chain joins TRBV7-3 and TRBJ2-3; D might be TRBD1 (5 bases). This TCR was sampled from a woman younger than 35 with Graves disease. Sequencing was performed on peripheral blood mononuclear cells (PBMCs), taken at new diagnosis, from a patient treated with antithyroid drugs. CDR3 coding DNA: TGTGCCAGCAGCCCAAGACAGTCTGCAGATACGCAGTATTTT. It is translated as CASSPRQSADTQYF.